This T cell receptor beta chain was recorded in a study of T-cell reconstitution after alpha-beta-depleted transplantation in children. This CDR3 contains 12 residues. Looked up from germline, CDR1 is MNHEY and CDR2 is SVGAGI. Trimming cost V 7 bases and J 5 bases; bases outside gene matches: 3. This clonotype was seen at least ten times. Unique molecular identifiers were used in preparing the TCRbeta library. One entry per CDR3 protein, called by TCRdb with MiXCR from the PCR reads. The table has some 640,000 distinct CDR3 sequences, around 16% seen once. The rearrangement links TRBV6-5 to TRBJ1-1, with 8 bases aligning to TRBD1. This receptor was obtained from a human donor who donated a stem cell graft to a child with acute myeloid leukemia. The source was PBMCs from the stem cell graft donor, collected from the stem cell graft. CDR3 sequence (DNA): TGTGCCAGCACTCACAGGGGGACTGAAGCTTTCTTT. Its translation: CASTHRGTEAFF.